Listed below are T cell receptor beta chains from one sample, sequenced in a study of early T cells in non-severe SARS-CoV-2 infection. TCRdb analysed the 5' RACE reads with MiXCR anew, one entry per CDR3 protein. The data contain around 65,000 distinct CDR3 sequences, roughly 12% of them singletons. The sample was whole blood, taken at baseline. The receptors derive from an adult who was a healthcare worker with PCR-confirmed SARS-CoV-2 infection or an uninfected control (not recorded which). CDR3s include the opening cysteine and the closing phenylalanine or tryptophan. A D gene is named only where the DNA matches it firmly. Size values are once, few and many counts, or a class for expanded clones, and some rows have none.

clone_size	d_call	v_call	j_call	cdr3_nt	cdr3_aa
.	TRBD2	TRBV2	TRBJ2-3	TGTGCCAGCAGTTCACCTAGCGGGTTCACAGATACGCAGTATTTT	CASSSPSGFTDTQYF
few	.	TRBV12-3/TRBV12-4	TRBJ2-5	TGTGCCAGCAGCGACAGGGAGGGCCAAGAGACCCAGTACTTC	CASSDREGQETQYF
many	.	TRBV11-2	TRBJ2-1	TGTGCCAGCAGCTTAGATCCTAGTAACAATGAGCAGTTCTTC	CASSLDPSNNEQFF
many	.	TRBV13	TRBJ2-2	TGTGCCAGCAGCCCTACTCGGGACACCAACACCGGGGAGCTGTTTTTT	CASSPTRDTNTGELFF
few	TRBD1	TRBV6-1	TRBJ2-2	TGTGCCAGCAGTTTGCAGGGGGCAGCGTTCGCCGGGGAGCTGTTTTTT	CASSLQGAAFAGELFF
.	.	TRBV2	TRBJ2-4	TGTGCCAGCAGTCCCCTAGCCAAAAACATTCAGTACTTC	CASSPLAKNIQYF
.	TRBD2	TRBV18	TRBJ2-7	TGTGCCAGCTCACCACCGGCTAGCGGGAGCCCCTACGAGCAGTACTTC	CASSPPASGSPYEQYF
.	.	TRBV3-1	TRBJ2-3	TGTGCCAGCAGCCAATCCACAGATACGCAGTATTTT	CASSQSTDTQYF
.	.	TRBV27	TRBJ2-3	TGTGCCAGCAGTTTTGGTGGGTACACAGATACGCAGTATTTT	CASSFGGYTDTQYF
.	TRBD2	TRBV12-3/TRBV12-4	TRBJ2-5	TGTGCCAGCAGTTCCCGGGGGGGCGAGGGAGAGACCCAGTACTTC	CASSSRGGEGETQYF
.	TRBD2	TRBV20-1	TRBJ2-3	TGCAGTGCTAGTCTGGCTAGCGGATCCACAGATACGCAGTATTTT	CSASLASGSTDTQYF
.	TRBD2	TRBV28	TRBJ2-7	TGTGCCAGCAAGTCGACGGGAGGCTGGTACGAGCAGTACTTC	CASKSTGGWYEQYF
.	.	TRBV19	TRBJ1-2	TGTGCCAGTACCGAACGGACACGTAACTATGGCTACACCTTC	CASTERTRNYGYTF
many	TRBD2	TRBV20-1	TRBJ2-3	TGCAGTGCTAGGCTGGGACTAGGGGGATTTGATACGCAGTATTTT	CSARLGLGGFDTQYF
few	.	TRBV28	TRBJ2-1	TGTGCCAGCAGTTTTCCGGGGGGCCCTGGCAATGAGCAGTTCTTC	CASSFPGGPGNEQFF
few	.	TRBV7-9	TRBJ2-7	TGTGCCAGCAGCTTGATAAACAGGGACGAGCAGTACTTC	CASSLINRDEQYF
.	.	TRBV27	TRBJ2-2	TGTGCCAGCAGTCCCTTCAGTGGGGGAGGCACCGGGGAGCTGTTTTTT	CASSPFSGGGTGELFF
.	.	TRBV6-1	TRBJ2-3	TGTGCCAGCAATGCCGTAGGGGGGAGTTCGGATACGCAGTATTTT	CASNAVGGSSDTQYF
.	TRBD2	TRBV7-2	TRBJ2-7	TGTGCCAGCAGCCTGCTAGCGGGAGGCTCGAGGTCCTACGAGCAGTACTTC	CASSLLAGGSRSYEQYF
.	.	TRBV6-2/TRBV6-3	TRBJ1-5	TGTGCCAGCAGCAGAGGACAGAAGGGCAATCAGCCCCAGCATTTT	CASSRGQKGNQPQHF
.	.	TRBV3-1	TRBJ2-1	TGTGCCAGCAGCCAAGGATACAGCTCCTACAATGAGCAGTTCTTC	CASSQGYSSYNEQFF
many	.	TRBV19	TRBJ2-1	TGTGCCAGTAGTATCCAGCGGTCCTACAATGAGCAGTTCTTC	CASSIQRSYNEQFF
.	.	TRBV20-1	TRBJ2-3	TGCAGTGCTAAACGGGCCCCCTCGGTCACAGATACGCAGTATTTT	CSAKRAPSVTDTQYF
medium-sized	TRBD2	TRBV20-1	TRBJ2-3	TGCAGTGCCAAAACCAACGGTCCCAGCGAGGCTAGCGGGAGTATCACAGATACGCAGTATTTT	CSAKTNGPSEASGSITDTQYF
many	.	TRBV27	TRBJ2-7	TGTGCCAGCAGTTTATCTTCGGTGGAGGGACAGTCCTACGAGCAGTACTTC	CASSLSSVEGQSYEQYF
.	TRBD1	TRBV6-2/TRBV6-3	TRBJ2-7	TGTGCCAGCACTCGAACGGGACAGGGGGCGTACGAGCAGTACTTC	CASTRTGQGAYEQYF
few	.	TRBV12-3/TRBV12-4	TRBJ1-1	TGTGCCACCCAGACGGTGGGTACTGAAGCTTTCTTT	CATQTVGTEAFF
few	.	TRBV11-2	TRBJ2-7	TGTGCCAGCAGCCCCGAGCCTACTGTGTGGCGCCACGAGCAGTACTTC	CASSPEPTVWRHEQYF
many	.	TRBV2	TRBJ2-1	TGTGCCAGCAGTCCGGCCGTCTACAATGAGCAGTTCTTC	CASSPAVYNEQFF
.	.	TRBV20-1	TRBJ1-1	TGCAGTGCTAGAGATTATCGAGAATCTGAAGCTTTCTTT	CSARDYRESEAFF
many	TRBD1	TRBV28	TRBJ2-7	TGTGCCAGCAGTCCGACAGGGGACGAGCAGTACTTC	CASSPTGDEQYF
many	.	TRBV7-2	TRBJ2-2	TGTGCCAGCGGGGAACAGAACACCGGGGAGCTGTTTTTT	CASGEQNTGELFF
.	TRBD1	TRBV5-1	TRBJ1-2	TGCGCCAGCAGCCCACAGACAGGGGACTATGGCTACACCTTC	CASSPQTGDYGYTF
many	.	TRBV29-1	TRBJ1-1	TGCAGCGTTGATTCTGGGGGGACTGAAGCTTTCTTT	CSVDSGGTEAFF
few	.	TRBV30	TRBJ2-7	TGTGCCTGGAGTAGGACGGCTAACCGTTACGAGCAGTACTTC	CAWSRTANRYEQYF
many	.	TRBV28	TRBJ1-2	TGTGCCAGCAGCCCCCCGGGATCCGGGGGCTACACCTTC	CASSPPGSGGYTF
few	.	TRBV5-4	TRBJ2-3	TGTGCCAGCAGCTTGGTGACAGGTAGCACAGATACGCAGTATTTT	CASSLVTGSTDTQYF
.	.	TRBV10-2	TRBJ2-5	TGCGCCAGCAGTGATTCGTACCAAGAGACCCAGTACTTC	CASSDSYQETQYF
.	.	TRBV7-2	TRBJ1-2	TGTGCCAGCAAGTCGGGCAGCGTTATAGAAGGCTACACCTTC	CASKSGSVIEGYTF
many	TRBD2	TRBV27	TRBJ2-7	TGTGCCAGCAGAGAAAGGAGCGGGAGGGGTCCCCCCTACGAGCAGTACTTC	CASRERSGRGPPYEQYF
.	.	TRBV7-9	TRBJ2-5	TGTGCCAGCAGCTTATTCCCCCGGGACGCCCCGAAGACCCAGTACTTC	CASSLFPRDAPKTQYF
few	TRBD2	TRBV20-1	TRBJ2-7	TGCAGTGCTAGAGATGACCGGGAGGGATTCTACGAGCAGTACTTC	CSARDDREGFYEQYF
.	TRBD1	TRBV9	TRBJ2-2	TGTGCCACCTGTAAGGGGGCCGACACCGGGGAGCTGTTTTTT	CATCKGADTGELFF
few	.	TRBV18	TRBJ2-7	TGTGCCAGCTCCCGCACCGGGACGGTCGCCTACGAGCAGTACTTC	CASSRTGTVAYEQYF
few	.	TRBV7-9	TRBJ2-1	TGTGCCAGCAGCTTAAGGGACTACAATGAGCAGTTCTTC	CASSLRDYNEQFF
few	.	TRBV28	TRBJ1-2	TGTGCCAGCCAACTAACAGCCAACTATGGCTACACCTTC	CASQLTANYGYTF
.	TRBD1	TRBV10-3	TRBJ1-6	TGTGCCATCAGTGAGGCGGGACAGGGCGGATCACCCCTCCACTTT	CAISEAGQGGSPLHF
many	.	TRBV5-1	TRBJ2-7	TGCGCCAGCAGGACCGGGGGATACGGCGAGCAGTACTTC	CASRTGGYGEQYF
.	.	TRBV11-2	TRBJ2-6	TGTGCCAGCAGCACGCGCGGCAGATCTGGGGCCAACGTCCTGACTTTC	CASSTRGRSGANVLTF
.	.	TRBV6-2/TRBV6-3	TRBJ1-1	TGTGCCAGCAGTTACGCAGGGCTCATGAACACTGAAGCTTTCTTT	CASSYAGLMNTEAFF
.	TRBD1	TRBV11-2	TRBJ1-2	TGTGCCAGCAGCTTGGGGACAGGGAGTGACTATGGCTACACCTTC	CASSLGTGSDYGYTF
many	TRBD1	TRBV6-2/TRBV6-3	TRBJ2-6	TGTGCCAGCAGTTACCCCGGCGCACAGGGGTTCTCTGGGGCCAACGTCCTGACTTTC	CASSYPGAQGFSGANVLTF
many	TRBD2	TRBV28	TRBJ2-7	TGTGCCAGCAGGCAGCTCGCGGGAGGGGCCTACGAGCAGTACTTC	CASRQLAGGAYEQYF
few	.	TRBV18	TRBJ2-3	TGTGCCAGCTCACCACAGGACGATAGCACAGATACGCAGTATTTT	CASSPQDDSTDTQYF
.	.	TRBV12-3/TRBV12-4	TRBJ1-5	TGTGCCAGCAGTTTTGGAGGGGCAGATCAGCCCCAGCATTTT	CASSFGGADQPQHF